This TCR beta chain came from a study of cytomegalovirus exposure and HLA in healthy donors. The PCR ran on 60 Vbeta and 13 Jbeta primers. Profiling relied on immunoSEQ multiplex PCR, and the TCRdb table lists in-frame clones only, not all of them. The sample has more than 95,000 clones, approximately 80% seen once; the top ten hold more than 8%. Only one count was recorded for this clone. The CDR3 loop spans 14 amino acids. The V end lost 6 bases, the J end lost 0 bases, and 9 bases lay between the germline ends. Germline V gene sequence: CDR1 MNHNS, CDR2 SASEGT. Sequences were obtained from PBMCs. The rearrangement links TRBV6-1 to TRBJ1-5, with D possibly being TRBD1 (5 bases). This TCR was sampled from a man under 40 in good health and CMV-seropositive. In DNA form, the CDR3 reads TGTGCCAGCAGAAACAGGAATAGCAATCAGCCCCAGCATTTT. It codes for CASRNRNSNQPQHF.